Below, 3 T cell receptor beta chains from the same sample are listed, as sequenced in a study of graft-versus-host responses after intestinal transplantation. This table comes from immunoSEQ multiplex PCR, and its TCRdb copy is limited to in-frame clones, with some not included. The table records fewer than 95,000 clones, roughly 93% of them present only once. For these receptors, no antigen is known. This specimen was unstimulated CD8+ T cells sorted from spleen or lymph node cells, taken before intestinal transplant. These receptors all come from a human donor who received an intestinal transplant.

This CDR3 reads CASSSGQGAYEQYF. The CDR3 nucleotides are TGTGCCAGCAGTTCAGGACAGGGGGCTTACGAGCAGTACTTC. This chain joins TRBV27 and TRBJ2-7; TRBD1 aligns across 11 bases. The CDR3 loop spans 14 amino acids. Trimming cost V 4 bases and J 4 bases; bases outside gene matches: 3. Per the germline V gene, CDR1 is MNHEY and CDR2 is SMNVEV (reference sequence).

This chain joins TRBV27 and TRBJ1-5; a weak D match, TRBD1 (5 bases). V lost 5 bases, J lost 3 bases, and 8 bases lay in between. Germline V gene sequence: CDR1 MNHEY, CDR2 SMNVEV (reference sequence). The CDR3 spans 13 residues. CDR3 bases: TGTGCCAGCAGTCCAGGGTTCAATCAGCCCCAGCATTTT. Encoded protein: CASSPGFNQPQHF.

This clone was counted only a few times. The V gene is TRBV2, the J gene TRBJ1-2, with 10 positions matching TRBD1. J was trimmed by 4 bases and V by 6 bases; bases with no gene match: 2. The CDR3 sequence is 13 residues long. The germline CDR1 and CDR2 sequences are SNHLY and FYNNEI. CDR3 DNA: TGTGCCAGCAGAGGGGACAGGGGCTATGGCTACACCTTC. Residues: CASRGDRGYGYTF.